The present TCR beta chain was sequenced within a study of early T cells in non-severe SARS-CoV-2 infection. This clonotype has more than one count but fewer than ten. Each CDR3 protein gets one entry after TCRdb re-called the 5' RACE reads with MiXCR. Altogether more than 55,000 distinct CDR3 sequences are present, roughly an eighth being singletons, with the ten largest covering roughly 4%. The sequencing input was whole blood. The clonotype originates from an adult who was a healthcare worker with PCR-confirmed SARS-CoV-2 infection or an uninfected control (not recorded which).

DNA for the CDR3: TGCGCCAGCAGCTTACAGGGTTTCGGCAACGAGCAGTACTTC. This codes for CASSLQGFGNEQYF. The chain combines TRBV5-1 with TRBJ2-7; a possible D gene is TRBD1 (6 bases). This CDR3 is 14 amino acids long. The V gene lost 2 bases and the J gene lost 5 bases, with 14 bases spanning the gap. Germline loops: CDR1 SGHRS, CDR2 YFSETQ.